This record covers a single TCR beta chain. The assay was immunoSEQ multiplex PCR, and TCRdb's table has in-frame clones only and misses some. Of hundreds of thousands of clones in the sample, around 86% were seen once. The treatment was: roughly 19 received Ad26.COV2.S at low or high dose, single or two shots; roughly five received placebo; per-sample allocation not given. Samples analyzed were those drawn on day 63 after the first vaccine or placebo injection. Within Boston, the person who donated was an adult of 18-55 years. An Ad26 vector was used to express Wuhan-strain SARS-CoV-2 spike as the vaccine. Germline CDR1 is ENHRY and CDR2 is SYGVKD. Germline trimming cut 5 bases from V and 0 bases from J; bases unmatched to any gene: 2. The CDR3 has 15 amino acids. This sample is part of a study of Ad26.COV2.S vaccination and SARS-CoV-2 variants.

The rearrangement joins TRBV10-3 to TRBJ2-7, with TRBD2 matching 12 bases. Sample: peripheral blood, taken in a trial of Ad26.COV2.S vaccine versus placebo. The receptor was isolated from a person aged 18-60 years who received the Ad26.COV2.S COVID-19 vaccine or a placebo. The CDR3 DNA follows: TGTGCCATCAGTTCGACTAGCGGGGGCTCCTACGAGCAGTACTTC. It is translated as CAISSTSGGSYEQYF.